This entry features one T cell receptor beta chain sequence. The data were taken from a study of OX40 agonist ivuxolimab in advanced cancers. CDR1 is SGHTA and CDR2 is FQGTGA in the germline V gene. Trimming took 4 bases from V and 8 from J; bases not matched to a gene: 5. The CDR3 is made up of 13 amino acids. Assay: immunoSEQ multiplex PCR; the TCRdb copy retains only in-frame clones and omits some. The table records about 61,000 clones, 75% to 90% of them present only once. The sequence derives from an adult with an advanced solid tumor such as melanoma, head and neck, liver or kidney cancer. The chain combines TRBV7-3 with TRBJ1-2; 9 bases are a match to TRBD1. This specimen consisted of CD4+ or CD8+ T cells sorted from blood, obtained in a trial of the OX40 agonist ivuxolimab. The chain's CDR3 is CASSYRTGEGYTF. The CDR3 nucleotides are TGTGCCAGCAGCTACCGGACAGGGGAGGGCTACACCTTC.